This T cell receptor (beta chain) was observed in a study of technical replicates of blood from a handful of donors. The data were produced by immunoSEQ multiplex PCR, yet TCRdb's version contains in-frame clones alone and is incomplete. The sample comprises 65,000 to 75,000 clones, around 87% of which are singletons, and approximately 5.4% rests with the top ten. J was trimmed by 2 bases and V by 5 bases; bases with no gene match: 13. The CDR3 spans 18 residues. Germline V gene lookup returns CDR1 SGDLS and CDR2 YYNGEE. The V and J genes are TRBV9 and TRBJ2-2; TRBD2 matches 9 bases. The receptor comes from a human donor in good health. Some clones in this sample may be carry-over from other donors' samples. Material: PBMCs. CDR3 DNA: TGTGCCAGCAGTGCGCCGCACTTAGCGGGAGTTAACACCGGGGAGCTGTTTTTT. Its translation: CASSAPHLAGVNTGELFF.